This entry features one T cell receptor (beta chain) sequence. The antigen is undetermined. CDR1 and CDR2 (germline): MNHEY, SVGAGI. CDR3 length: 14 residues. This entry is derived from a study of TIL therapy for anti-PD-1-resistant metastatic lung cancer. Study at large: Most patients had lung adenocarcinoma; a handful of tumors were EGFR-mutant, two ALK-rearranged; half smoked currently or formerly.

The libraries were made with immunoSEQ v3. Here immunoSEQ multiplex PCR was the method, and the copy in TCRdb shows in-frame clones only, minus some. The sample consists of approximately 45,000 clones, about 80% of them appearing once. Sample time point: pre-treatment sample, taken before nivolumab and TIL therapy. Study outcomes and limitations: This highly selected cohort may not generalize to typical lung cancer patients.

The chain carries TRBV6-5 and TRBJ2-5, with TRBD2 matching 10 bases. The J call is in doubt because the DNA end fits TRBJ2-7 better. The specimen comprised blood, sampled at baseline. The sequence came from an older man with non-small cell lung cancer. The CDR3, as DNA: TGTGCCAGCAGTTTAGGGGGGACTAGCGACGAGCAGTACTTC. It yields the protein CASSLGGTSDEQYF.